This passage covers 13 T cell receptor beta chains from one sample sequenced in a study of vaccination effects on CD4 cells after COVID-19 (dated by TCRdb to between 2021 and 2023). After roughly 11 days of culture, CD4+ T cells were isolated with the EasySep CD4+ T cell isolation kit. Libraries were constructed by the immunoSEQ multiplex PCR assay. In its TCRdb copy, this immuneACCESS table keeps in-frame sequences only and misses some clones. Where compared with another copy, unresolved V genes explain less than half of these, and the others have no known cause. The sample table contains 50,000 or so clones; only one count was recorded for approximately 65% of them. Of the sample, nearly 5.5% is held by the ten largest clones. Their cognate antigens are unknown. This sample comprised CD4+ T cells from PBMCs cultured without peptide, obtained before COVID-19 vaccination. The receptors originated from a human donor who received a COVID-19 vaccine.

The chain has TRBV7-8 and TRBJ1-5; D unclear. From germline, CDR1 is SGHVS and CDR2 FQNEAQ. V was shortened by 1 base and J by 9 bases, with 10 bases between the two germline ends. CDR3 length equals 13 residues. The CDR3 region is CASSLEGRGPQHF. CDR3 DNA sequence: TGTGCCAGCAGCTTAGAGGGTCGAGGGCCCCAGCATTTT.

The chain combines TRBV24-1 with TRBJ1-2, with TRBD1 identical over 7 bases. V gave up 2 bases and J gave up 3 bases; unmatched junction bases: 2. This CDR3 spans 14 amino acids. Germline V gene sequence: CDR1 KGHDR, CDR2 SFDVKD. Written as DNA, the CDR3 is TGTGCCACCAGTGATTCCCAGGGGGACTATGGCTACACCTTC. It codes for CATSDSQGDYGYTF.

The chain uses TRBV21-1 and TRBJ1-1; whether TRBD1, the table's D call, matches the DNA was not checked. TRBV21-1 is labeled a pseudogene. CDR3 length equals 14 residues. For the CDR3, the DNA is TGTGCCAGCAGCAACGACAGGGCCAACACTGAAGCTTTCTTT. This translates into CASSNDRANTEAFF.

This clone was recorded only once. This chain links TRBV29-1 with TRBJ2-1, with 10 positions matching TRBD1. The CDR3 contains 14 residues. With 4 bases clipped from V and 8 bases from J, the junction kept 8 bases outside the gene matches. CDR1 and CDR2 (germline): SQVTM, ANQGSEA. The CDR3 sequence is CSVGRTGGYDEQFF. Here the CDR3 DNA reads TGCAGCGTTGGGCGGACAGGGGGGTACGATGAGCAGTTCTTC.

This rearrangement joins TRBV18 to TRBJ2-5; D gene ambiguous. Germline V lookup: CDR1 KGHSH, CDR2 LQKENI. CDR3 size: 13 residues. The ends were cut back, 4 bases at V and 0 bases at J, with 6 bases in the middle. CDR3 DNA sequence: TGTGCCAGCTCACAGCTGTACCAAGAGACCCAGTACTTC. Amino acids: CASSQLYQETQYF.

In DNA, the CDR3 is TGTGCCAGCAGCTTGACCCGGGGTGAGCAGTTCTTC. As protein: CASSLTRGEQFF. V gene TRBV5-8 combines with J gene TRBJ2-1; D possibly corresponds to TRBD2 (5 bases). CDR3 size: 12 residues. Per the germline V gene, CDR1 is SGHTS and CDR2 is YDEGEE. The V end lost 1 base, the J end lost 9 bases, and 8 bases lay between the germline ends.

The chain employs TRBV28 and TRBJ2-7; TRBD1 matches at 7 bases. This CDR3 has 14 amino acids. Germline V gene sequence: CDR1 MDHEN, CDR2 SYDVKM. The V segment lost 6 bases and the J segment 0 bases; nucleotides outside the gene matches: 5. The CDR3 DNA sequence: TGTGCCAGCAGACCAGGACAGGCCTCCTACGAGCAGTACTTC. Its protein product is CASRPGQASYEQYF.

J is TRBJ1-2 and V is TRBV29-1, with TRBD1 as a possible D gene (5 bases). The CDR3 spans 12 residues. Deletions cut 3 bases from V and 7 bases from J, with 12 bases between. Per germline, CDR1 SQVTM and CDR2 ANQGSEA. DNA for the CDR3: TGCAGCGTTGATCCAGGGTCGGGTGGCTACACCTTC. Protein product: CSVDPGSGGYTF.

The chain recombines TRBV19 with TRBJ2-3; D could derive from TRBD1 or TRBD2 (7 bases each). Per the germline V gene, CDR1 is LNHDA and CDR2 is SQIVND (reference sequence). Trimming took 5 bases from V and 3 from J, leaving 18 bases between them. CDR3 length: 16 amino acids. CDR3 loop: CASSGHRGGGTDTQYF. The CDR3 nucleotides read TGTGCCAGTAGTGGCCACAGGGGAGGGGGGACAGATACGCAGTATTTT.

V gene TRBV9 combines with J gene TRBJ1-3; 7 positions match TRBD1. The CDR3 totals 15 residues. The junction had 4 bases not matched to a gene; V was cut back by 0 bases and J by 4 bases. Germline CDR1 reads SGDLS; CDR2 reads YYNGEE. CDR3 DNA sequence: TGTGCCAGCAGCGTAGGATCGGACAGGGGAAACACCATATATTTT. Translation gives CASSVGSDRGNTIYF.

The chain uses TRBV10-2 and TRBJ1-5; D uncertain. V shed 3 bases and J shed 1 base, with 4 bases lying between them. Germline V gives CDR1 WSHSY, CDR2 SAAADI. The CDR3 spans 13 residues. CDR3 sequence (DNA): TGCGCCAGCAGTGACAGGAGCAATCAGCCCCAGCATTTT. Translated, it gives CASSDRSNQPQHF.

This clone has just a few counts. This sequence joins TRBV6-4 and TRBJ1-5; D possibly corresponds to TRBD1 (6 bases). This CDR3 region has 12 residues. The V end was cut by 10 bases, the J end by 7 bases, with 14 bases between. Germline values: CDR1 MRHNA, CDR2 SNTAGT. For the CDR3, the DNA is TGTGCCACCCGGCAGGGGAAACAGCCCCAGCATTTT. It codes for CATRQGKQPQHF.

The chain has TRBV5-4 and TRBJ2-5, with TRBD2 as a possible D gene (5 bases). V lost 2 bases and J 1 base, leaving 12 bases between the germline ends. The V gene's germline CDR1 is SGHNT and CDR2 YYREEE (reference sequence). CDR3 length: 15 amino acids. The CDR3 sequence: CASSLGAALQETQYF. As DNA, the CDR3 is TGTGCCAGCAGCTTAGGAGCGGCCCTCCAAGAGACCCAGTACTTC.